This T cell receptor beta chain was identified in a study of OX40 agonist ivuxolimab in advanced cancers. For the wider study: Ivuxolimab, which targeted the costimulatory receptor OX40 (CD134), was an agonistic, fully human IgG2 monoclonal antibody. Intravenous ivuxolimab was administered to patients every 2 weeks at six dose levels: 0.01, 0.1, 0.3, 1.5, 3 and 10 mg/kg. Among the 52 dose-escalation patients, about 19 had hepatocellular carcinoma, roughly 15 melanoma, 9 renal cell carcinoma and 9 head and neck cancer. In the dose-escalation cohort, about four fifths of patients were male, and the mean age was around 60 years with a range of about 20 to 90. Patients were allowed to have had prior anti-PD-1, anti-PD-L1 or anti-CTLA-4 therapy, and around two fifths of the dose-escalation patients had been treated with checkpoint inhibitors. Partial responses were achieved by three dose-escalation patients, of whom one had hepatocellular carcinoma and two had cutaneous melanoma. The purpose of peripheral TCRbeta sequencing was to test whether ivuxolimab changed TCR sequence diversity and led to clonal T-cell expansion. The paper covers the monotherapy dose-escalation part of the phase I ivuxolimab trial, which included N of about 50 patients. Points the paper makes about the study in general: Clonal expansion of both CD4+ and CD8+ blood T cells was observed from baseline to week 6 at doses 0.1 to 3.0 mg/kg. After ivuxolimab, CD8+ T cells had more expanded clones than CD4+ T cells on average. Low levels of normalized T-cell clonal expansion were also seen in some patients who did not respond. Which antigens the clonally expanded peripheral T cells were specific for was not determined. Partial responders in the 0.1-3.0 mg/kg groups had among the lowest normalized peripheral clonal expansion, especially among CD8+ T cells.

The trial excluded patients who had a history of autoimmune disease or were on systemic immunosuppression. In every dose cohort, peripheral blood was drawn for TCR sequencing at baseline, cycle 4 day 1, and cycle 7 day 1. Samples were obtained from an open-label, multicenter, first-in-human phase I dose-escalation trial of ivuxolimab. Adults with locally advanced or metastatic melanoma, renal cell, hepatocellular, or head and neck squamous cell carcinoma were enrolled in the trial. Before TCR sequencing, CD4+ T cells and CD8+ T cells from peripheral blood were sorted into separate populations. The V end loses 1 base and the J end loses 2 bases, and a stretch of 9 bases separates them. From the cysteine through the phenylalanine, the CDR3 covers 14 amino acids. Left in the record is the CDR3 DNA by itself, 42 bases read in frame from the first base. The germline V gene (reference sequence) sets CDR1 to LNHNV and CDR2 to YYDKDF.

Remarks on this clone: Its binding antigen is unknown. One base away there is no much larger clone; base qualities are not given.

Genomic DNA was extracted from sorted cells for sequencing of the TCRbeta CDR3 region. The immunoSEQ Assay was used to sequence the TCRbeta CDR3 regions. TCRdb provides this immuneACCESS table in a form limited to in-frame rearrangements. Some clones are lacking; in checked studies, under half of them reflect an unresolved V gene, and why the rest are absent is not known. The table for this sample lists 85,000 to 100,000 clones; more than 85% of them were counted only once. Around 0.32% of the sample goes to the ten largest clones. Here the sequenced sample was CD4+ or CD8+ T cells sorted from blood, taken in a trial of the OX40 agonist ivuxolimab. This receptor was identified in an adult with an advanced solid tumor such as melanoma, head and neck, liver or kidney cancer. This chain is built from TRBV15 and TRBJ2-7; the D gene remains uncertain. The CDR3 reads CATSRVVFTYEQYF. DNA sequence: TGTGCCACCAGCAGAGTAGTATTCACCTACGAGCAGTACTTC.